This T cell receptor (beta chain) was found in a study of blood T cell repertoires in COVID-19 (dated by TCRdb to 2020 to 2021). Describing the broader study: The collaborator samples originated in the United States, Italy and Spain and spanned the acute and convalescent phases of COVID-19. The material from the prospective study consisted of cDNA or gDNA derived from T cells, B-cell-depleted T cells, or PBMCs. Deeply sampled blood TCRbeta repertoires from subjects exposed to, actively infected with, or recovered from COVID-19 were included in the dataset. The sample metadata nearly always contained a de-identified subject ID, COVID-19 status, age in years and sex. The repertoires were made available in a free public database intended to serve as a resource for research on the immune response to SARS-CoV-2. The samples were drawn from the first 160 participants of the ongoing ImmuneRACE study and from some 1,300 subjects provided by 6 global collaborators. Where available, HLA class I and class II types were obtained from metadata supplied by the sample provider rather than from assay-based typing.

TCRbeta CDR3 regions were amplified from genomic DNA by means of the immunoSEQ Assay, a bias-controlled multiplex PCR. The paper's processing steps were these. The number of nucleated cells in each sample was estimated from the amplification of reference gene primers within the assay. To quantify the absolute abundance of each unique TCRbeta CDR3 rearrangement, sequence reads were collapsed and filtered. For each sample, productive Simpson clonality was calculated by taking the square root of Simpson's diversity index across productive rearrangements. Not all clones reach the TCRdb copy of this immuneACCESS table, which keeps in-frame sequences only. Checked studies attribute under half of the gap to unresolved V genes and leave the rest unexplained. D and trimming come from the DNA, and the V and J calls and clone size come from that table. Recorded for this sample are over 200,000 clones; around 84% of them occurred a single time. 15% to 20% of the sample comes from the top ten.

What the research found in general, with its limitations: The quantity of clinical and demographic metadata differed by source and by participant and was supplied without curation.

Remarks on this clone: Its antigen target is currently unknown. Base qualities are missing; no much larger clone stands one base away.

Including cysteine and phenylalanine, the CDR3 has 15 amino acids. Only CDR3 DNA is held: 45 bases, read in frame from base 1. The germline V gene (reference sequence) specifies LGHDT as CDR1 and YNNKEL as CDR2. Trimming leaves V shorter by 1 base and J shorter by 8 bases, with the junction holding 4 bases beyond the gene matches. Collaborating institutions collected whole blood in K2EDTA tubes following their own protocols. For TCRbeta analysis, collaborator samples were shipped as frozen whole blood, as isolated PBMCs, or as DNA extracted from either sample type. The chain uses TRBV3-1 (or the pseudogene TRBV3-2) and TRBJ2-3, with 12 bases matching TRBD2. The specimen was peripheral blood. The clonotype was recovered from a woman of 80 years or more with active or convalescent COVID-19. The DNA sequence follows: TGTGCCAGCAGCCAAGGGCTAGCGGGAGGGGGTACGCAGTATTTT. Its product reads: CASSQGLAGGGTQYF.